The clone carrying this T cell receptor (beta chain) was counted a few times. Its antigen is unidentified. This specimen comes from a study of response to subunit inactivated influenza vaccine. Study-level points and caveats: That few new T cells are recruited by each seasonal influenza vaccination was the authors' suggestion.

TCRdb redid the calling of the RT-PCR reads with MiXCR, one entry per CDR3 protein. The repertoire holds under 750,000 distinct CDR3 sequences, roughly 10% seen once, with 10% in the top ten. Trimming took off 4 bases at V and 7 bases at J, with 8 bases between the two ends. Looked up from germline, CDR1 is MNHEY and CDR2 is SVGEGT. There are 12 residues in the CDR3. This specimen was PBMCs from blood, taken on the day of vaccination. The V gene is TRBV6-2 or TRBV6-3, the J gene TRBJ2-1; D uncertain. The sequence came from a man aged 45 to 65 who received an inactivated influenza vaccine. The CDR3 loop is CASSFVGNEQFF. In DNA, the CDR3 is TGTGCCAGCAGTTTTGTGGGAAATGAGCAGTTCTTC.